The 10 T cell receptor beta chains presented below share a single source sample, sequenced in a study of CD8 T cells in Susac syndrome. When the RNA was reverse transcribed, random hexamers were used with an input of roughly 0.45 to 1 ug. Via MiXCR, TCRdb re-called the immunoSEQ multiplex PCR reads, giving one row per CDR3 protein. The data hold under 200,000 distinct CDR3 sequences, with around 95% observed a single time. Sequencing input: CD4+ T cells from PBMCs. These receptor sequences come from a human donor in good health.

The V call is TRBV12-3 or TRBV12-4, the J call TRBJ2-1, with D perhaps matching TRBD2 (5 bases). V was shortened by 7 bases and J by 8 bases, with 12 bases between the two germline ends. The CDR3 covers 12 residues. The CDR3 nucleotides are TGTGCCAGCACCGGGGAAGAGGATGAGCAGTTCTTC. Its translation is CASTGEEDEQFF.

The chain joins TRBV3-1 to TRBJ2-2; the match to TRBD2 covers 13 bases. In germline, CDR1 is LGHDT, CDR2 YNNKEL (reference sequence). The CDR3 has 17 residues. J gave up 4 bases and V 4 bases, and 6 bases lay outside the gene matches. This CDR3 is CASSPGLAGAITGELFF. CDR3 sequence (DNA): TGTGCCAGCAGCCCCGGACTAGCGGGGGCCATCACCGGGGAGCTGTTTTTT.

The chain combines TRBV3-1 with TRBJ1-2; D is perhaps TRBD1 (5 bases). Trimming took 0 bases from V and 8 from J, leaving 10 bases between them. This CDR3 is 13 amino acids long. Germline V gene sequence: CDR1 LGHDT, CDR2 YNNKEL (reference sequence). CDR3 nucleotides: TGTGCCAGCAGCCAAGAAACGACAGACGGCTACACCTTC. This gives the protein CASSQETTDGYTF.

The CDR3 is CASSLVDRVETQYF. In nucleotides, the CDR3 is TGCGCCAGCAGCTTGGTGGACAGGGTTGAGACCCAGTACTTC. The V call is TRBV5-1, the J call TRBJ2-5, with 8 bases that match TRBD1. The V and J ends lost 0 bases and 5 bases, in that order; junction bases with no gene match: 3. The germline CDR1 and CDR2 sequences are SGHRS and YFSETQ. The CDR3 is 14 residues long.

The CDR3 protein is CASSRTGANEQFF. CDR3 nucleotides: TGTGCCAGCAGTCGTACAGGGGCCAATGAGCAGTTCTTC. The chain joins TRBV25-1 to TRBJ2-1; 7 positions match TRBD1. The CDR3 has 13 amino acids. The germline gives CDR1 MGHDK, CDR2 SYGVNS. The V segment lost 5 bases and the J segment 6 bases; nucleotides outside the gene matches: 4.

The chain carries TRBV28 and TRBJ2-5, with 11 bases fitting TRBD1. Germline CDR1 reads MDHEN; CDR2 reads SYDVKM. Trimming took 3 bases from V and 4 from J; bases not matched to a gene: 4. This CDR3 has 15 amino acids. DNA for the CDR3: TGTGCCAGCAGTTTCCGTGGGACAGGGGGAGAGACCCAGTACTTC. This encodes CASSFRGTGGETQYF.

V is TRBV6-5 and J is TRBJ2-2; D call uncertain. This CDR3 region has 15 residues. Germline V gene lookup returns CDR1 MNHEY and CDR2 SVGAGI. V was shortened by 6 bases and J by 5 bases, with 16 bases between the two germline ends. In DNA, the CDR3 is TGTGCCAGCAGAAATGGGAATAAACGGACCGGGGAGCTGTTTTTT. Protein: CASRNGNKRTGELFF.

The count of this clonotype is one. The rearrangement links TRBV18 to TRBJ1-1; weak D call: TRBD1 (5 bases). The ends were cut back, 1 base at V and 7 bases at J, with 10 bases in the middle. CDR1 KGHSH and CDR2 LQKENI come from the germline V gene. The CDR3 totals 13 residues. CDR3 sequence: CASSPQEGSEAFF. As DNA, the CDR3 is TGTGCCAGCTCACCACAGGAGGGGAGTGAAGCTTTCTTT. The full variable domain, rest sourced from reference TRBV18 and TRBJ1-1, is NAGVMQNPRHLVRRRGQEARLRCSPMKGHSHVYWYRQLPEEGLKFMVYLQKENIIDESGMPKERFSAEFPKEGPSILRIQQVVRGDSAAYFCASSPQEGSEAFFGQGTRLTVV.

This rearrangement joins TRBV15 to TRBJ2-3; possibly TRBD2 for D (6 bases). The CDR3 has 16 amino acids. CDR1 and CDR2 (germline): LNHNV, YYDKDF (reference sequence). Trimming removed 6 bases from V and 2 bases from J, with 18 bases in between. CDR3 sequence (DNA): TGTGCCACCAGACAAGAGGGAGGCGGTTTCACAGATACGCAGTATTTT. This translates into CATRQEGGGFTDTQYF.

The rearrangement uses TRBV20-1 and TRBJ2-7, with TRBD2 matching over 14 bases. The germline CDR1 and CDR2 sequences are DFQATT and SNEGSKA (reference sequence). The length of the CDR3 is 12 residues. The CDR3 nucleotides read TGCATCGGGACTAGCGGGAGCTACGAGCAGTACGTC. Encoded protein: CIGTSGSYEQYV.